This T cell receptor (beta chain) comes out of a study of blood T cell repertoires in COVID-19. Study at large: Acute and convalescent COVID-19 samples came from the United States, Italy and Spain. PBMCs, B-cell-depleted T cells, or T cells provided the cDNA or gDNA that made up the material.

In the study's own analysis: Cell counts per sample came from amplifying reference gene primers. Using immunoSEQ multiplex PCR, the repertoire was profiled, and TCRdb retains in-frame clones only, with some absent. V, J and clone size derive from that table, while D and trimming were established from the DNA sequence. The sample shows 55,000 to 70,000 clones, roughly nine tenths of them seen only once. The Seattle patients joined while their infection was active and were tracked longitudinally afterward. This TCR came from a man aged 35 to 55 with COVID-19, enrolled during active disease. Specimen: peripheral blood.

CDR3 sequence: CASSPRGESGQPQHF. Written as DNA, the CDR3 is TGTGCCAGCAGTCCCCGGGGGGAGTCCGGTCAGCCCCAGCATTTT. The chain is built from TRBV6-5 and TRBJ1-5, with a possible D match to TRBD1 (5 bases). V lost 5 bases to trimming and J lost 6 bases, with 17 bases between them. The germline gives CDR1 MNHEY, CDR2 SVGAGI. The length of the CDR3 is 15 residues.